Following are 20 T cell receptor beta chains from one sample sequenced in a study of spatial heterogeneity in lung cancer. Study-wide findings and caveats: Expanded alpha and beta TCR counts within tumors tracked tumor mutation counts.

Time point noted: sample taken at primary tumor resection. No antigen has been assigned to these receptors. TCRdb used MiXCR to reprocess the 5' RACE reads, holding one entry per CDR3 protein. Among about 100,000 distinct CDR3 sequences listed, under 4.5% were seen once. The specimen comprised lung tumor tissue, sampled at surgery. Receptors originate from a male donor with early-stage non-small cell lung cancer.

This chain uses TRBV2 with TRBJ2-2, with D perhaps TRBD1 (5 bases). This CDR3 is built from 14 residues. V shed 6 bases and J shed 1 base, with 9 bases lying between them. The germline CDR1 and CDR2 sequences are SNHLY and FYNNEI. DNA of the CDR3: TGTGCCAGCAGAGGGGCACGGAACACCGGGGAGCTGTTTTTT. Protein sequence: CASRGARNTGELFF.

This clonotype was counted at least ten times. This sequence joins TRBV10-3 and TRBJ2-1, with 14 bases lining up with TRBD2. V was clipped by 10 bases and J by 8 bases; unmatched bases: 4. The CDR3 loop spans 13 amino acids. Germline CDR1 ENHRY, CDR2 SYGVKD. As DNA, the CDR3 is TGTGCCACCGGACTAGCGGGAGGTTATGAGCAGTTCTTC. This encodes CATGLAGGYEQFF.

This clonotype showed up many times. The genes are TRBV9 and TRBJ2-5, with 10 bases that match TRBD2. Trimming at V came to 4 bases and at J to 7 bases, leaving 10 bases not matched to a gene. The germline V gene encodes CDR1 SGDLS and CDR2 YYNGEE. This CDR3 comprises 15 residues. The CDR3 here is CASSKGASGSGTQYF. CDR3 nucleotides: TGTGCCAGCAGCAAGGGAGCTAGCGGGAGTGGGACCCAGTACTTC.

This clonotype was picked up many times. The chain couples TRBV6-5 to TRBJ1-2, with TRBD1 identical over 9 bases. The CDR3 has 15 amino acids. The germline CDR1 and CDR2 sequences are MNHEY and SVGAGI. V lost 6 bases, J lost 4 bases, and 9 bases stayed unmatched. In DNA, the CDR3 is TGTGCCAGCAGCCCGGGACAGGGATTACCCTATGGCTACACCTTC. Amino acid sequence: CASSPGQGLPYGYTF.

This clonotype was found many times. The chain carries TRBV10-3 and TRBJ2-1; D may be TRBD2 (6 bases). The CDR3 length is 15 residues. The V end lost 6 bases, the J end lost 5 bases, and 17 bases lay between the germline ends. The germline V gene encodes CDR1 ENHRY and CDR2 SYGVKD. CDR3 sequence: CAISQPAGYDNEQFF. CDR3 sequence (DNA): TGTGCCATCAGCCAACCGGCGGGATACGACAATGAGCAGTTCTTC.

There are many counts of this clonotype. The chain employs TRBV20-1 and TRBJ2-7; TRBD2 might be the D (6 bases). This CDR3 spans 13 amino acids. Looked up from germline, CDR1 is DFQATT and CDR2 is SNEGSKA (reference sequence). V gave up 4 bases and J gave up 10 bases, with 20 bases separating them. The CDR3 loop is CSAIRDSMVRQYF. Here the CDR3 DNA reads TGCAGTGCTATTCGGGACTCGATGGTACGCCAGTACTTC.

This clonotype was seen many times. This chain connects TRBV29-1 to TRBJ2-5; D assignment may be TRBD1 or TRBD2 (5 bases each). Germline V gene lookup returns CDR1 SQVTM and CDR2 ANQGSEA. V was pared by 2 bases and J by 2 bases, with 12 bases between. The CDR3 is made up of 14 amino acids. CDR3 bases: TGCAGCGTTGAATACGGGACCTTTCAAGAGACCCAGTACTTC. Its protein is CSVEYGTFQETQYF.

Concerning this clonotype itself: A much larger clone lies one base from this, so it may be a read error. This chain connects TRBV29-1 to TRBJ2-3, with D possibly TRBD2 on 5 matching bases. The germline V gene encodes CDR1 SQVTM and CDR2 ANQGSEA. This CDR3 is 14 amino acids long. CDR3 DNA: TGCAGCGCGGGCGGCCGGTCTAGCACAGATACGCGGTATTTT. Translated: CSAGGRSSTDTRYF.

This clonotype was seen at least ten times. CDR3 nucleotides: TGCGCCAGCAGCCAAGCTAGCCGGGGTGAGCAGTTCTTC. Its protein product is CASSQASRGEQFF. The chain recombines TRBV4-1 with TRBJ2-1; perhaps TRBD2 as D (5 bases). The V gene lost 1 base and the J gene lost 9 bases, with 10 bases spanning the gap. Germline V gene lookup returns CDR1 MGHRA and CDR2 YSYEKL. The CDR3 runs to 13 residues.

This clonotype was counted ten times or more. This chain connects TRBV7-6 to TRBJ2-2; no clear D. This CDR3 is built from 13 residues. Germline CDR1 and CDR2: SGHVS and FNYEAQ. Trimming took 3 bases from V and 5 from J, leaving 7 bases between them. CDR3 bases: TGTGCCAGCAGCTTTTTGGAAACCGGGGAGCTGTTTTTT. Residues: CASSFLETGELFF.

This clonotype has at least ten counts. This chain links TRBV12-3 or TRBV12-4 with TRBJ1-5; 9 bases are a match to TRBD1. The junction had 6 bases not matched to a gene; V was cut back by 5 bases and J by 7 bases. This CDR3 has 14 residues. DNA of the CDR3: TGTGCCAGCAGTCGGGACAGGGTAGGACAGCCCCAGCATTTT. As protein: CASSRDRVGQPQHF.

This clonotype was detected many times. CDR3 sequence (DNA): TGCAGCGCCTCCCGGCTAGTCTCCTACAATGAGCAGTTCTTC. Residues: CSASRLVSYNEQFF. The rearrangement uses TRBV20-1 and TRBJ2-1; D call uncertain. Germline loops: CDR1 DFQATT, CDR2 SNEGSKA (reference sequence). This CDR3 region has 14 residues.

This clonotype was found many times. This chain joins TRBV25-1 and TRBJ1-2; 8 nucleotides line up with TRBD1. Germline CDR1 MGHDK, CDR2 SYGVNS. The CDR3 runs to 13 residues. Trimming removed 4 bases from V and 8 bases from J; junction bases left unmatched: 6. The CDR3 loop reads CASSVGTGFGYTF. CDR3 DNA sequence: TGTGCCAGCAGTGTAGGGACAGGATTCGGCTACACCTTC.

This clonotype was recorded at least ten times. CDR3 loop: CASSSNGPNNEQFF. CDR3 in DNA: TGTGCCAGCAGTTCTAACGGGCCGAACAATGAGCAGTTCTTC. The chain has TRBV6-5 and TRBJ2-1; D is undetermined. The V end lost 4 bases, the J end lost 5 bases, and 12 bases lay between the germline ends. Germline loops: CDR1 MNHEY, CDR2 SVGAGI. The CDR3 is made up of 14 amino acids.

This clonotype was recorded a few times. V usage is TRBV3-1 and J usage is TRBJ2-1; TRBD2 is a possible D gene (6 bases). Germline CDR1 and CDR2: LGHDT and YNNKEL (reference sequence). V lost 1 base to trimming and J lost 8 bases, with 18 bases between them. This CDR3 has 16 residues. CDR3 nucleotides: TGTGCCAGCAGCCAAGGGGCGGGATACCCAACCCATGAGCAGTTCTTC. It is translated as CASSQGAGYPTHEQFF.

This clonotype was picked up many times. The chain combines TRBV20-1 with TRBJ2-3, with 12 bases fitting TRBD2. CDR3 length: 17 amino acids. The V segment lost 0 bases and the J segment 6 bases; nucleotides outside the gene matches: 10. CDR1 is DFQATT and CDR2 is SNEGSKA in the germline V gene (reference sequence). In nucleotides, the CDR3 is TGCAGTGCTAGAGACCTGAGACTAGCGGGAGTCTCCGATACGCAGTATTTT. Protein sequence: CSARDLRLAGVSDTQYF.

V usage is TRBV20-1 and J usage is TRBJ1-4; D not certain. Trimming took 2 bases from V and 5 from J, leaving 12 bases between them. The germline V gene has CDR1 DFQATT and CDR2 SNEGSKA (reference sequence). This CDR3 has 14 residues. The CDR3 loop is CSARMINSNEKLFF. The CDR3 DNA follows: TGCAGTGCTAGAATGATAAACTCAAATGAAAAACTGTTTTTT.

The sample holds many counts of this clonotype. The DNA for the CDR3 is TGTGCCAGCAGTGAAACAGGGAACCCTAGCACAGATACGCAGTATTTT. The encoded protein is CASSETGNPSTDTQYF. The rearrangement uses TRBV25-1 and TRBJ2-3, with D perhaps matching TRBD1 (6 bases). The length of the CDR3 is 16 residues. The V gene lost 2 bases and the J gene lost 0 bases, with 12 bases spanning the gap. CDR1 is MGHDK and CDR2 is SYGVNS in the germline V gene.

This clonotype has at least ten counts. This rearrangement joins TRBV5-1 to TRBJ1-4, with D perhaps matching TRBD1 (5 bases). CDR1 is SGHRS and CDR2 is YFSETQ in the germline V gene. The germline V and J ends were trimmed by 4 bases and 0 bases, with 19 bases remaining between them. The CDR3 runs to 18 residues. Here the CDR3 DNA reads TGCGCCAGCAGCCCGGGGCAGGGTCGGGCCTCAACTAATGAAAAACTGTTTTTT. Protein: CASSPGQGRASTNEKLFF.

In its sample, this clonotype was seen many times. This chain uses TRBV6-5 with TRBJ2-2; D is unresolved. The V end lost 5 bases, the J end lost 3 bases, and 10 bases lay between the germline ends. From germline, CDR1 is MNHEY and CDR2 SVGAGI. This CDR3 region has 14 residues. CDR3 amino acids: CASSTSPHTGELFF. Written as DNA, the CDR3 is TGTGCCAGCAGTACTTCCCCCCACACCGGGGAGCTGTTTTTT.